One TCR beta chain is described in this entry. Its matching antigen is unknown. Using immunoSEQ multiplex PCR, the repertoire was profiled, and TCRdb retains in-frame clones only, with some absent. This table has fewer than 25,000 clones, more than 80% appearing once. V trimming: 8 bases; J trimming: 4 bases; junction bases outside the gene matches: 5. This CDR3 comprises 14 residues. Germline values: CDR1 MDHEN, CDR2 SYDVKM. The sample is drawn from a study of T cell repertoires and Cas9 in healthy adults. Study overall: Characterization of SpCas9-reactive CD4 and CD8 T cells covered multi-effector potency, cytotoxicity and lineage.

General study findings and limits: SpCas9-reactive effector T cells were reportedly restrained in vitro by SpCas9-reactive regulatory T cells.

The sample taken for sequencing was CD4+ effector T cells (CD127+, CD25-, CD137-, CD154-) from PBMCs; culture status not recorded. The gene calls are TRBV28 and TRBJ1-4; 9 bases fit TRBD1. This receptor was identified in a human donor in good health. The CDR3 nucleotides read TGTGCCAGCGAGGGACAGGGCCTTAATGAAAAACTGTTTTTT. This encodes CASEGQGLNEKLFF.